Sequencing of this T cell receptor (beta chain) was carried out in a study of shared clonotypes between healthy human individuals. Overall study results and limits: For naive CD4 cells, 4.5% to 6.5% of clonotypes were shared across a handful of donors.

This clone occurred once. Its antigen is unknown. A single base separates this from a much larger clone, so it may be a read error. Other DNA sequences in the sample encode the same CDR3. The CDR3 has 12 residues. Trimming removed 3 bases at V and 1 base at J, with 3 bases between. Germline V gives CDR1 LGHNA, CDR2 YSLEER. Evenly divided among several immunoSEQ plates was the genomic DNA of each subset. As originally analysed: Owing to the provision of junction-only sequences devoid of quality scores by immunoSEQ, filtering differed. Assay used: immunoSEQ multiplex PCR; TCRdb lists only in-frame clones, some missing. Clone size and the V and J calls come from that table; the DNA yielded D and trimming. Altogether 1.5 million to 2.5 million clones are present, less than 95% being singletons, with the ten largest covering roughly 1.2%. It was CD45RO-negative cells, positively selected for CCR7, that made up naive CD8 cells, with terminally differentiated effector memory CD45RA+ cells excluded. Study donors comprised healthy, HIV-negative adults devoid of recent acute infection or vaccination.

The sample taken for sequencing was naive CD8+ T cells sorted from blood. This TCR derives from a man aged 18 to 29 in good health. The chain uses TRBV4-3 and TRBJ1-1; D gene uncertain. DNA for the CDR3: TGCGCCAGCAGCCAGGGGAACACTGAAGCTTTCTTT. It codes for CASSQGNTEAFF.